The TCR beta chain described here comes from a study of shared clonotypes between healthy human individuals. Study as a whole: The cohort comprised a couple of women and three men. Their ages spanned 18 to 49 years.

The assay used deep level. An even split of each subset's genomic DNA across several immunoSEQ plates was performed. TCRdb's copy holds only in-frame clones and misses some; the assay was immunoSEQ multiplex PCR. The sample includes fewer than 700,000 clones, around 78% of them seen just once. With 6 bases removed from V and 0 bases from J, the gap between germline ends came to 9 bases. The CDR3 spans 14 residues. Germline V gene lookup returns CDR1 MNHEY and CDR2 SVGAGI. The TCR was taken from a middle-aged woman in good health. Some clones in this sample may be carry-over from other donors' samples. The rearrangement joins TRBV6-5 to TRBJ1-3, with D possibly matching TRBD1 (5 bases). Sequencing input: PBMCs. The CDR3 protein is CASRDMVSGNTIYF. CDR3 bases: TGTGCCAGCAGGGACATGGTCTCTGGAAACACCATATATTTT.